These 17 T cell receptor beta chains share one sample of origin, sequenced in a study of cytomegalovirus exposure and HLA in healthy donors. With 60 Vbeta and 13 Jbeta primers, the PCR was carried out. Some clones are missing from TCRdb's copy, which holds only in-frame ones; the method was immunoSEQ multiplex PCR. This sample has about 140,000 clones; roughly three quarters occur once, and the top ten carry more than 0.95%. What was sequenced was PBMCs. These receptors all come from a man between 18 and 35 years old in good health and CMV-seronegative.

The chain couples TRBV30 to TRBJ1-2; 7 positions agree with TRBD1. The germline V gene has CDR1 GTSNPN and CDR2 SVGIG (reference sequence). The ends lost 1 base at V and 4 bases at J; junction bases unmatched: 6. The CDR3 spans 14 residues. The CDR3 is CAWSGDRALYGYTF. The DNA for the CDR3 is TGTGCCTGGAGTGGGGACAGAGCCCTCTATGGCTACACCTTC.

This chain connects TRBV6-5 to TRBJ1-2, with 10 positions matching TRBD1. CDR1 and CDR2 (germline): MNHEY, SVGAGI. V lost 6 bases and J lost 4; bases outside the gene matches: 8. The CDR3 runs 15 residues. CDR3 region: CASRTGGVLSYGYTF. The CDR3 DNA reads TGTGCCAGCAGGACAGGGGGCGTCCTATCCTATGGCTACACCTTC.

The rearrangement links TRBV30 to TRBJ2-3, with 7 bases lining up with TRBD1. The CDR3 length is 13 residues. Looked up from germline, CDR1 is GTSNPN and CDR2 is SVGIG (reference sequence). Trimming at V came to 7 bases and at J to 2 bases, leaving 6 bases not matched to a gene. DNA for the CDR3: TGTGCCTCAAAGGGACAGCTCACAGATACGCAGTATTTT. Its translation is CASKGQLTDTQYF.

Only a few counts were recorded for this clone. The chain has TRBV4-2 and TRBJ2-7; tentative D call: TRBD2 (5 bases). Germline values: CDR1 LGHNA, CDR2 YNFKEQ. V was clipped by 5 bases and J by 4 bases, with 15 bases between them. The CDR3 is made up of 14 amino acids. In DNA, the CDR3 is TGTGCCAGCAGCGACCGGACTGCTGGGTACGAGCAGTACTTC. It translates to CASSDRTAGYEQYF.

The rearrangement uses TRBV21-1 and TRBJ2-2; the D call TRBD1 from the table was never checked on the DNA. TRBV21-1 is deemed a pseudogene. The CDR3 loop spans 16 amino acids. The CDR3 DNA sequence: TGTGCCAGCAGCCACACCGGGACAGTGAACACCGGGGAGCTGTTTTTT. This sequence encodes CASSHTGTVNTGELFF.

This sequence joins TRBV5-1 and TRBJ2-5; perhaps TRBD1 as D (6 bases). Trimming took off 2 bases at V and 5 bases at J, with 7 bases between the two ends. Per germline, CDR1 SGHRS and CDR2 YFSETQ. The CDR3 is made up of 12 amino acids. In nucleotides, the CDR3 is TGCGCCAGCAGCTTCACAGGGGAGACCCAGTACTTC. Translation: CASSFTGETQYF.

The V and J genes are TRBV19 and TRBJ1-1; D not certain. The CDR3 covers 15 residues. V lost 6 bases and J 1 base, leaving 15 bases between the germline ends. The germline gives CDR1 LNHDA, CDR2 SQIVND (reference sequence). CDR3 residues: CASRPTGLQNTEAFF. The CDR3 DNA reads TGTGCCAGTAGGCCTACTGGACTCCAGAACACTGAAGCTTTCTTT.

This chain links TRBV7-8 with TRBJ2-5; 11 bases line up with TRBD2. The CDR3 sequence is 17 residues long. Per the germline V gene, CDR1 is SGHVS and CDR2 is FQNEAQ. The V segment lost 1 base and the J segment 4 bases; nucleotides outside the gene matches: 8. The CDR3 reads CASSLVDALAGGETQYF. DNA for the CDR3: TGTGCCAGCAGCTTAGTGGACGCGCTAGCGGGGGGAGAGACCCAGTACTTC.

This rearrangement joins TRBV6-6 to TRBJ2-5, with 9 bases fitting TRBD2. Per germline, CDR1 MNHNY and CDR2 SVGAGI (reference sequence). Unmatched junction bases numbered 3, after V lost 8 bases and J lost 2 bases. CDR3 length equals 13 residues. This CDR3 is CASDLAGQETQYF. CDR3 nucleotides: TGTGCCAGCGATCTAGCGGGGCAAGAGACCCAGTACTTC.

Details on this clone: One end of the junction is discordant with germline, which a read error may explain. The chain joins TRBV9 to TRBJ1-5; 9 nucleotides align to TRBD1. Per the germline V gene, CDR1 is SGDLS and CDR2 is YYNGEE. CDR3 length: 16 amino acids. CDR3 in DNA: TGTGCCAGCAGCCCAGGGGGACAGGGCATCAATCAGCTCCAGCATTTT. Its translation: CASSPGGQGINQLQHF.

Comments on this clone: At one of its ends the junction is not consistent with the germline gene, which may arise from a read error. J is TRBJ2-5 and V is TRBV7-7; perhaps TRBD2 as D (6 bases). The CDR3 has 15 amino acids. CDR1 and CDR2 (germline): SSHAT, FNYEAQ (reference sequence). The CDR3 sequence is CASSLRGGVQETQYF. The CDR3, as DNA: TGTGCTAGCAGCTTGAGGGGCGGGGTCCAAGAGACCCAGTACTTC. Using reference TRBV7-7 and TRBJ2-5 for the parts outside the CDR3, the full variable domain is GAGVSQSPRYKVTKRGQDVTLRCDPISSHATLYWYQQALGQGPEFLTYFNYEAQPDKSGLPSDRFSAERPEGSISTLTIQRTEQRDSAMYRCASSLRGGVQETQYFGPGTRLLVL.

This clone was seen more than once but under ten times. This chain joins TRBV5-5 and TRBJ1-1; no clear D. V lost 2 bases to trimming and J lost 5 bases, with 13 bases between them. CDR3 length: 14 residues. Germline V lookup: CDR1 SGHKS, CDR2 YYEKEE (reference sequence). The CDR3 reads CASSLLVSRTEAFF. CDR3 in DNA: TGTGCCAGCAGCTTATTAGTATCGAGGACTGAAGCTTTCTTT.

This clone was found once. The chain joins TRBV4-3 to TRBJ2-5, with D possibly TRBD2 on 5 matching bases. The ends were cut back, 1 base at V and 5 bases at J, with 8 bases in the middle. The CDR3 spans 13 residues. The germline gives CDR1 LGHNA, CDR2 YSLEER. CDR3 region: CASSQGWRETQYF. CDR3 nucleotide sequence: TGCGCCAGCAGCCAAGGATGGAGGGAGACCCAGTACTTC.

The V gene is TRBV4-3, the J gene TRBJ1-1, with 10 bases that match TRBD1. CDR1 is LGHNA, CDR2 YSLEER, per germline. The CDR3 contains 15 residues. V was pared by 4 bases and J by 11 bases, with 13 bases of the junction left unmatched. The CDR3 loop is CASSRSDRGRGQAFF. In nucleotides, the CDR3 is TGCGCCAGCAGCCGCAGCGACAGGGGGCGCGGTCAGGCTTTCTTT.

V gene TRBV19 combines with J gene TRBJ1-4, with TRBD1 matching over 7 bases. The germline gives CDR1 LNHDA, CDR2 SQIVND (reference sequence). The V and J ends lost 6 bases and 5 bases, in that order; junction bases with no gene match: 9. The CDR3 is 15 amino acids. The CDR3 region has the DNA TGTGCCAGTAGAGCTTGGGACAGTTCAAATGAAAAACTGTTTTTT. Encoded protein: CASRAWDSSNEKLFF.

This clone was seen just once. The V and J genes are TRBV27 and TRBJ1-5, with a possible D match to TRBD1 (5 bases). From germline, CDR1 is MNHEY and CDR2 SMNVEV (reference sequence). V dropped 2 bases and J dropped 11 bases, with 22 bases sitting between them. CDR3 length equals 16 residues. The CDR3 nucleotides are TGTGCCAGCAGTTTACGCGGGTTGACAGTAGGGAGGGCCCAGCATTTT. This sequence encodes CASSLRGLTVGRAQHF.

The J gene is TRBJ2-7, the V gene TRBV4-1; 11 bases agree with TRBD1. Germline CDR1 and CDR2: MGHRA and YSYEKL. V was pared by 1 base and J by 2 bases, with 1 base of the junction left unmatched. The CDR3 runs to 15 residues. CDR3 sequence: CASSQGDRGAYEQYF. The CDR3 DNA reads as TGCGCCAGCAGCCAAGGGGACAGGGGGGCCTACGAGCAGTACTTC.